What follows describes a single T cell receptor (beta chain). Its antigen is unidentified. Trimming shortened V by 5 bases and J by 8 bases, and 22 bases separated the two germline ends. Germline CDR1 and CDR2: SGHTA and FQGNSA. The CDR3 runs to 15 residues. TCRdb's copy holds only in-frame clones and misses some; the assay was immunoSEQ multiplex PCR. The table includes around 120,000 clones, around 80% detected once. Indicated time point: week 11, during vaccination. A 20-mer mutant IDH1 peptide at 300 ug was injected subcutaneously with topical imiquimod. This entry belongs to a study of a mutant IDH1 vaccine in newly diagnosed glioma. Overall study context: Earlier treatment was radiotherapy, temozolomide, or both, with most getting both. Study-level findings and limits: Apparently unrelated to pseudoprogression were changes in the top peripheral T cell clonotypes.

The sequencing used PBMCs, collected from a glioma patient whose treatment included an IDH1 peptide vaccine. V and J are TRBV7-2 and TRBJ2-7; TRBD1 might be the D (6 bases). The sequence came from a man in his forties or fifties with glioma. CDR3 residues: CASSAPPTGTFQQYF. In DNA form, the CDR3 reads TGTGCCAGCAGCGCCCCCCCGACAGGAACCTTCCAGCAGTACTTC.